This T cell receptor beta chain was observed in a study of shared clonotypes between healthy human individuals. Study at large: Donors had three CD4 naive, three CD4 memory, two CD8 naive and one CD8 memory plate apiece. Study observations and caveats: Large depth notwithstanding, sorted-subset sequencing proved incomplete by rarefaction.

TCRdb's table, derived via immunoSEQ multiplex PCR, lists solely in-frame clones and lacks some. Among some 700,000 clones, about 90% were seen once, and the ten largest hold about 34%. CDR3 size: 15 residues. Trimming pared 3 bases from V and 5 bases from J, leaving 17 bases between. Germline V lookup: CDR1 SQVTM, CDR2 ANQGSEA. Regarding this clone: What it binds is unknown.

CD45RO+ cells and CCR7-negative CD45RA+ TemRA cells were combined as CD8 memory. The sequence was obtained from a man between 18 and 35 years old in good health. Some clones in this sample may be carry-over from other donors' samples. Input material: memory CD8+ T cells from PBMCs. The subset here: CD45RO+ cells pooled with CCR7-negative TemRA cells. J is TRBJ2-1 and V is TRBV29-1, with TRBD2 as a possible D gene (5 bases). The CDR3 protein is CSVDGGLVPNNEQFF. CDR3 DNA sequence: TGCAGCGTTGATGGAGGCCTAGTTCCTAACAATGAGCAGTTCTTC.